This T cell receptor beta chain was documented in a study of blood T cells in healthy people across ages. Together with a sample-barcoded 5' primer, a J-beta primer mix was included in a second PCR lasting 7 to 11 cycles. TCRdb passed the 5' RACE reads through MiXCR, listing each CDR3 protein once. The data show 1.5 million to 1.9 million distinct CDR3 sequences, approximately 43% seen once. This CDR3 has 15 residues. Trimming cost V 1 base and J 3 bases, with 10 bases left between them. The germline V gene has CDR1 SGHVS and CDR2 FNYEAQ. This sequence originates from a woman younger than 30 in good health. Sequencing was done on a sample of blood. The chain recombines TRBV7-6 with TRBJ1-5; no definite D call. This CDR3 reads CASSLDTDYNQPQHF. In nucleotides, the CDR3 is TGTGCCAGCAGCTTAGATACAGACTACAATCAGCCCCAGCATTTT.